In its sample, the clone carrying this T cell receptor (beta chain) was seen many times. This sample was included in a study of neurological immune-mediated disorders. V was cut by 4 bases and J by 4 bases, with 13 bases left in between. Germline values: CDR1 MNHEY, CDR2 SVGEGT. CDR3 length: 15 amino acids. The making of cDNA relied on 5'RACE with 10-nucleotide random UMIs. From the 5' RACE reads, TCRdb called clonotypes with MiXCR, one entry per CDR3 protein. In the table there are roughly 18,000 distinct CDR3 sequences, 12% to 15% of which are singletons. V is TRBV6-2 or TRBV6-3 and J is TRBJ2-2; possible D gene TRBD1, 5 bases. The sequenced sample consisted of CD4+ T cells from blood. The receptor was derived from a woman aged 60 to 75 with HTLV-1-associated myelopathy (HAM/TSP). The CDR3 reads CASSSWAGFTGELFF. Here the CDR3 DNA reads TGTGCCAGCAGTTCGTGGGCAGGGTTCACCGGGGAGCTGTTTTTT.